This T cell receptor beta chain was sequenced for a study of tumor and adjacent non-tumor tissue in lung cancer. TCRbeta libraries were built with three rounds of nested PCR, modified from ARM-PCR. TCRdb independently ran MiXCR on the multiplex PCR reads; one entry per CDR3 protein. Of about 100,000 distinct CDR3 sequences listed, 50% to 70% were seen once; the top ten hold roughly a fifth. General observations from the study: In normal lung, the top 100 clones were significantly more dominant than in tumor.

RNA was extracted from bulk tissue without any cell sorting. Distant lung tissue was collected more than 3 cm away from the tumor edge. Worth noting for this clonotype: The antigen is unknown. At one end the junction does not follow the germline gene, possibly because of a read error.

Germline lookup yields CDR1 PRHDT and CDR2 FYEKMQ (reference sequence). The CDR3 runs 15 residues. The chain joins TRBV13 to TRBJ2-1, with a tentative D call TRBD2 (6 bases). The clonotype originates from a man aged 25-45 years with non-small cell lung cancer. Source material: distant non-tumor lung tissue. As DNA, the CDR3 is TGTGCCAGCTGCTTTGGGACTCCCTCCTACAATGAGCAGTTCTTC. This encodes CASCFGTPSYNEQFF.